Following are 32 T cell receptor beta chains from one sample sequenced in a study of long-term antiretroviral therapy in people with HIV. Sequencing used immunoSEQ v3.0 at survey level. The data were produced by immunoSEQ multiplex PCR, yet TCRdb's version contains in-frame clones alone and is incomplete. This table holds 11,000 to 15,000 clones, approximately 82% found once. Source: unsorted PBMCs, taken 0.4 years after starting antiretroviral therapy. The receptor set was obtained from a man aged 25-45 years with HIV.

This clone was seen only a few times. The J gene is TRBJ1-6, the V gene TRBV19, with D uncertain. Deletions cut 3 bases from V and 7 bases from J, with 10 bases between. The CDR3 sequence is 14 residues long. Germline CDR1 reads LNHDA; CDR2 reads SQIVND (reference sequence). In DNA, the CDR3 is TGTGCCAGTAGTATTTCGGATGGGAATTCACCCCTCCACTTT. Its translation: CASSISDGNSPLHF.

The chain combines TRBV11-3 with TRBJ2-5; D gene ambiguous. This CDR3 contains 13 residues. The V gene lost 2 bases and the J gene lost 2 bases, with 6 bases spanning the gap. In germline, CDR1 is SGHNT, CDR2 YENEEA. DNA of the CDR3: TGTGCCAGCAGCTTATTTACGCAAGAGACCCAGTACTTC. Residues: CASSLFTQETQYF.

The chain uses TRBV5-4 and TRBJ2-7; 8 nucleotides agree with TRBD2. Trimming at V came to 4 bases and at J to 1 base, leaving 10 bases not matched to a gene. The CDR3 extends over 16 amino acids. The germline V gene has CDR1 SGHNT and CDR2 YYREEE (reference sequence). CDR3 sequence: CASSQPSGRHSYEQYF. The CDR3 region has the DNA TGTGCCAGCAGCCAACCAAGCGGGAGACATTCCTACGAGCAGTACTTC.

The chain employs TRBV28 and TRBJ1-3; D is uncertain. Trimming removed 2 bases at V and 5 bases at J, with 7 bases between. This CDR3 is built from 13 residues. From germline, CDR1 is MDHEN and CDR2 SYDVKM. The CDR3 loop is CASSLNGRNTIYF. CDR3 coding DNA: TGTGCCAGCAGTTTAAACGGGAGAAACACCATATATTTT.

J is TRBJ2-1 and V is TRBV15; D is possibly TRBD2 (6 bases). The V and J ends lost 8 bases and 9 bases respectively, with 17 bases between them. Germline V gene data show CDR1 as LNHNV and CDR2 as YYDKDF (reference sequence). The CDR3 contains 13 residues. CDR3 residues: CATSKREAAEQFF. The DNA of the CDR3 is TGTGCCACCTCCAAAAGGGAGGCGGCTGAGCAGTTCTTC.

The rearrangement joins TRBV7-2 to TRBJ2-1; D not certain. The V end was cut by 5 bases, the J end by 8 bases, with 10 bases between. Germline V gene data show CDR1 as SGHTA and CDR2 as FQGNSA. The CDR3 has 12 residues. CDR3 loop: CASSLTGHEQFF. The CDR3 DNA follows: TGTGCCAGCAGCCTCACCGGTCATGAGCAGTTCTTC.

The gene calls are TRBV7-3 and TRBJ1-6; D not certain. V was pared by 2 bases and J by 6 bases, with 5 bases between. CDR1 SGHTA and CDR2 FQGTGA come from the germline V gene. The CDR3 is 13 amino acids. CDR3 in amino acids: CASSLARNSPLHF. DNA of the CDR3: TGTGCCAGCAGCTTAGCGCGTAATTCACCCCTCCACTTT.

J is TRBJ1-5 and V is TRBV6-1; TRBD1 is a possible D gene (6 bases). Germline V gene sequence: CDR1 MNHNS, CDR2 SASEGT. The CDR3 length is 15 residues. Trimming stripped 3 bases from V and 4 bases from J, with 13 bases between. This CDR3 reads CASSDRGWGNQPQHF. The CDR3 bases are TGTGCCAGCAGTGACAGGGGTTGGGGGAATCAGCCCCAGCATTTT.

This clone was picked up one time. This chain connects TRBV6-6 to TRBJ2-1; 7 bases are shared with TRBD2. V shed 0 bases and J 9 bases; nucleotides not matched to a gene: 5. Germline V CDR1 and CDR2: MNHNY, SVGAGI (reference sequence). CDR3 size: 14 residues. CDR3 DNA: TGTGCCAGCAGTTACTCGGCGGGAGAAGTTGAGCAGTTCTTC. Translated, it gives CASSYSAGEVEQFF.

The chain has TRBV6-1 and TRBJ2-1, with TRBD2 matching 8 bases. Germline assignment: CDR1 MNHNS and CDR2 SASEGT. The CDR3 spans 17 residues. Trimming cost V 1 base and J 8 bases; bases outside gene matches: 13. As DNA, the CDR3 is TGTGCCAGCAGTGAAGGGGTCTTAACGGGGGGGCCCGATGAGCAGTTCTTC. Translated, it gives CASSEGVLTGGPDEQFF.

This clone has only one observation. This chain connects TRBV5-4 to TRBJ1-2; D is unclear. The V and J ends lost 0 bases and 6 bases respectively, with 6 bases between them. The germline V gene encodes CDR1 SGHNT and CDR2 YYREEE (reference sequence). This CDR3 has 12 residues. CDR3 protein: CASSLGGDGYTF. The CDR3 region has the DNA TGTGCCAGCAGCTTGGGTGGGGATGGCTACACCTTC.

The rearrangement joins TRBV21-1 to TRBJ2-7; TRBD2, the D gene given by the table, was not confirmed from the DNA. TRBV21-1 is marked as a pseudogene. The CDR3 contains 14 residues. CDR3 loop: CASSNWAGSYEQYF. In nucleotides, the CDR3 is TGTGCCAGCAGCAATTGGGCGGGGTCCTACGAGCAGTACTTC.

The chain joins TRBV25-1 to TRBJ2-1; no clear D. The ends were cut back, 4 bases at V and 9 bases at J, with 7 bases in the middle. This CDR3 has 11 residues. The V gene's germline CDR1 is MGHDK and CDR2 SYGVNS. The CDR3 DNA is TGTGCCAGCAGTGTAAATATTGAGCAGTTCTTC. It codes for CASSVNIEQFF.

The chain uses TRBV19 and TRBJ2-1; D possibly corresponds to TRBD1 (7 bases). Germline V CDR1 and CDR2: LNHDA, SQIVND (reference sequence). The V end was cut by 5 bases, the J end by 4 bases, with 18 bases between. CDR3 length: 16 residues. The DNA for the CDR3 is TGTGCCAGTAGTCGCCAGGCGGGACAGCCTTACAATGAGCAGTTCTTC. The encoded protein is CASSRQAGQPYNEQFF.

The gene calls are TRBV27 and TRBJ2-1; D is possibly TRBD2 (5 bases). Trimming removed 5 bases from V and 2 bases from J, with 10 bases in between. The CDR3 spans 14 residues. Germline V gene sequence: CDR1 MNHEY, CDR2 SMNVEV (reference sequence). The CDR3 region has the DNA TGTGCCAGCAGTCCCGGAGGCGCCTACAATGAGCAGTTCTTC. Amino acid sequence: CASSPGGAYNEQFF.

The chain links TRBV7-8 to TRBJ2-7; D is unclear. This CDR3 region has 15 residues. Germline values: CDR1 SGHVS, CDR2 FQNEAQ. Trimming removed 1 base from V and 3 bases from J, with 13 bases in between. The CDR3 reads CASSLVSPPNYEQYF. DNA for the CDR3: TGTGCCAGCAGCTTAGTATCCCCGCCTAACTACGAGCAGTACTTC.

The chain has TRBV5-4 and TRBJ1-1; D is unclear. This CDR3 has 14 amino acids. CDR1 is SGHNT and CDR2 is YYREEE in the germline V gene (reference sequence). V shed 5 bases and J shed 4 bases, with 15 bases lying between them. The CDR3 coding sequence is TGTGCCAGCAGTCCGATGGGCCCACCCACTGAAGCTTTCTTT. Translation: CASSPMGPPTEAFF.

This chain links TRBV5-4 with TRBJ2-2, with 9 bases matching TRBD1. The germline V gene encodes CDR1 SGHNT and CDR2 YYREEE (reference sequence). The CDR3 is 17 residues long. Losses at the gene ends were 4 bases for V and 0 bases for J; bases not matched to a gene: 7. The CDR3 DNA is TGTGCCAGCAGCGGGACAGGGATCGAAGCGAACACCGGGGAGCTGTTTTTT. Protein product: CASSGTGIEANTGELFF.

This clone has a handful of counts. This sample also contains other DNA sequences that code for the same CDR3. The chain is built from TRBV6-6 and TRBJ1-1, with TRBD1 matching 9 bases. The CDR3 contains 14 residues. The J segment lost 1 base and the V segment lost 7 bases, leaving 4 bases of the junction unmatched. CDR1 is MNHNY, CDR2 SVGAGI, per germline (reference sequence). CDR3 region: CASTPTGGNTEAFF. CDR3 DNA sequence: TGTGCCAGCACTCCGACAGGGGGGAACACTGAAGCTTTCTTT.

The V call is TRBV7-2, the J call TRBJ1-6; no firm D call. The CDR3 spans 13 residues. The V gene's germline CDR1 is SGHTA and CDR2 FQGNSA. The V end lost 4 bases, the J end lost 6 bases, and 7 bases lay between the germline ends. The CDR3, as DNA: TGTGCCAGCAGCTCTACTCTTAATTCACCCCTCCACTTT. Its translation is CASSSTLNSPLHF.

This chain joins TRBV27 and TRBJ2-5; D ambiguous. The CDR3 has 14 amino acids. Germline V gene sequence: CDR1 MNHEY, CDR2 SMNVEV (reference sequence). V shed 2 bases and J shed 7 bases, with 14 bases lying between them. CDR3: CASSLKSSPGTQYF. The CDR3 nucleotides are TGTGCCAGCAGTTTAAAATCTTCACCAGGGACCCAGTACTTC.

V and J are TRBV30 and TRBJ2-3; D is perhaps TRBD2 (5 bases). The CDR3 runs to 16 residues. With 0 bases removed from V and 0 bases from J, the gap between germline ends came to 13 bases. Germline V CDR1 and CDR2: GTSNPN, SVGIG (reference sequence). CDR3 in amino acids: CAWSVLGLYSTDTQYF. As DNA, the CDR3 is TGTGCCTGGAGTGTACTTGGACTGTACAGCACAGATACGCAGTATTTT.

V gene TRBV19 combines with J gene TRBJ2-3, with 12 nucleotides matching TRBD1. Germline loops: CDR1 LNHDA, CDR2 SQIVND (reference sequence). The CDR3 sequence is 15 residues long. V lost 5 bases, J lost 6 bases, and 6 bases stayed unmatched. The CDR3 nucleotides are TGTGCCAGTAGTGTCCGGGACAGGGGGCCCGATACGCAGTATTTT. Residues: CASSVRDRGPDTQYF.

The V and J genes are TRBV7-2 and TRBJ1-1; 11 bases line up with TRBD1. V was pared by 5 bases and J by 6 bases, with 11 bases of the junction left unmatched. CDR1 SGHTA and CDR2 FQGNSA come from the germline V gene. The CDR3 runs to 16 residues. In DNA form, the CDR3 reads TGTGCCAGCAGCACACACGTGGGACAGGGGGTCCCTGAAGCTTTCTTT. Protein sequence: CASSTHVGQGVPEAFF.

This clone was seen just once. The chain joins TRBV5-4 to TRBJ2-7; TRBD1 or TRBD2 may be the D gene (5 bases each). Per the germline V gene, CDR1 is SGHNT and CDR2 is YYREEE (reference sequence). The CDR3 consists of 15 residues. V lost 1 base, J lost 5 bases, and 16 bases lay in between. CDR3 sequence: CASSLWDGTFHEQYF. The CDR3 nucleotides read TGTGCCAGCAGCTTGTGGGACGGAACATTCCACGAGCAGTACTTC.

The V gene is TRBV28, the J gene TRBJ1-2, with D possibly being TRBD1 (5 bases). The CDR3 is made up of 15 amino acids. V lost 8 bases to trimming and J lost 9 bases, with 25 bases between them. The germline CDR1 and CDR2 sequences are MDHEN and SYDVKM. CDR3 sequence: CASSSRAGASRSYTF. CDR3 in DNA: TGTGCCAGCTCGTCCAGAGCCGGGGCAAGTAGGAGCTACACCTTC.

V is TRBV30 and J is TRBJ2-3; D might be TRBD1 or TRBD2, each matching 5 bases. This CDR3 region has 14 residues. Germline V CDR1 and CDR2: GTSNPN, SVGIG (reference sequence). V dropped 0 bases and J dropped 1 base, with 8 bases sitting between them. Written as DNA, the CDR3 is TGTGCCTGGAGTGTCATGGGGGGCACAGATACGCAGTATTTT. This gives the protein CAWSVMGGTDTQYF.

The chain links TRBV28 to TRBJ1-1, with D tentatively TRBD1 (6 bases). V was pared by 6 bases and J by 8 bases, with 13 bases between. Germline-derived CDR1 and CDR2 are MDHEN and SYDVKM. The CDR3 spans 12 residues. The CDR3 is CASSPGTLEAFF. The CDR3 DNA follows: TGTGCCAGCAGCCCTGGGACATTAGAAGCTTTCTTT.

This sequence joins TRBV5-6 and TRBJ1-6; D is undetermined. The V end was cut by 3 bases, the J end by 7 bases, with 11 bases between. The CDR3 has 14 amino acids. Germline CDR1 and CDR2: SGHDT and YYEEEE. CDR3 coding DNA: TGTGCCAGCAGCTCTGCAGGATACAATTCACCCCTCCACTTT. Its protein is CASSSAGYNSPLHF.

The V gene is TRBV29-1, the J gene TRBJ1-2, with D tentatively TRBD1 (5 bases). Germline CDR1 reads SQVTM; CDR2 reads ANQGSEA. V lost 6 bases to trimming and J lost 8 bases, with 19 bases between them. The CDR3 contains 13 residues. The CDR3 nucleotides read TGCAGCGTCCGAGGGGCAGCTAGGGAGGGCTACACCTTC. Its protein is CSVRGAAREGYTF.

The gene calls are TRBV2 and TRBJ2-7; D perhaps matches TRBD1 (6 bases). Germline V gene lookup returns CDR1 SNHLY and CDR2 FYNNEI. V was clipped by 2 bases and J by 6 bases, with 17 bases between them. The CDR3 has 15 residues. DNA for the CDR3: TGTGCCAGCAGTGAATACCTCCAACAGGGCTCCGAGCAGTACTTC. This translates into CASSEYLQQGSEQYF.

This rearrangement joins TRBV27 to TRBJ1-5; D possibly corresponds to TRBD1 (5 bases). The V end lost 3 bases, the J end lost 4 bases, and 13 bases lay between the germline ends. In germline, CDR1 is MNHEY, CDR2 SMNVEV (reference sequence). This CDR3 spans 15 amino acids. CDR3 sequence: CASSFSKAGNQPQHF. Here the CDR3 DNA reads TGTGCCAGCAGTTTCTCCAAGGCAGGGAATCAGCCCCAGCATTTT.